This record looks at one T cell receptor beta chain sequence and its context. Original handling: Amplification from reference gene primers served as the basis for estimated nucleated cell counts. Clones were read by immunoSEQ multiplex PCR, and TCRdb kept only the in-frame ones, dropping some. V and J calls and clone size are copied from that table; D and trimming were computed from the DNA. The profile shows fewer than 350,000 clones, about four fifths of them singletons. Germline assignment: CDR1 SGHRS and CDR2 YFSETQ. V gave up 4 bases and J gave up 5 bases, with 16 bases separating them. This CDR3 has 15 amino acids. The data originate from a study of blood T cell repertoires in COVID-19. At the level of the study: COVID-19 samples, acute and convalescent, were from the United States, Italy and Spain. The analysed material was cDNA or gDNA that came from T cells, B-cell-depleted T cells, or PBMCs.

This sequence joins TRBV5-1 and TRBJ1-5; maybe TRBD1 (6 bases). The sequencing input was peripheral blood. The TCR originated in a woman aged 60-75 years with active or convalescent COVID-19. CDR3 in amino acids: CASSALGGGDQPQHF. The CDR3 nucleotides read TGCGCCAGCAGCGCCTTAGGAGGGGGGGATCAGCCCCAGCATTTT.